The T cell receptor beta chain under discussion was sequenced for a study of blood T cell repertoires in COVID-19. Study details: Samples of COVID-19 (acute and convalescent) were obtained from the United States, Italy and Spain.

Germline V gene lookup returns CDR1 ENHRY and CDR2 SYGVKD. The CDR3 loop spans 14 amino acids. Trimming took off 10 bases at V and 0 bases at J, with 13 bases between the two ends. Profiling relied on immunoSEQ multiplex PCR, and the TCRdb table lists in-frame clones only, not all of them. The profile covers roughly 77,000 clones, with 88% appearing a single time and 5.1% taken by the ten largest. This TCR was recovered from a human donor in a cohort sampled during active COVID-19. The chain recombines TRBV10-3 with TRBJ1-3; D possibly corresponds to TRBD1 (5 bases). Material: peripheral blood. CDR3: CATWAGASGNTIYF. Here the CDR3 DNA reads TGTGCCACATGGGCTGGGGCCTCTGGAAACACCATATATTTT.